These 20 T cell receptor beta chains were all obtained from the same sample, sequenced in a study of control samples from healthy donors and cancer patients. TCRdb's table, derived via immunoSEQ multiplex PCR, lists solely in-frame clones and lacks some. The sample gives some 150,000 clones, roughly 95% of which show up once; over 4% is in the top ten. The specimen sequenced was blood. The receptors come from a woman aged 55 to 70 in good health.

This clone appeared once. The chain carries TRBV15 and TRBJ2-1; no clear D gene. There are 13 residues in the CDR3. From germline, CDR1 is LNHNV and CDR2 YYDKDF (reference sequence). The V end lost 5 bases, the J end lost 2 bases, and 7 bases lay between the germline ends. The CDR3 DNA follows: TGTGCCACCAGCCCCAAGGCCTACAATGAGCAGTTCTTC. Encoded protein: CATSPKAYNEQFF.

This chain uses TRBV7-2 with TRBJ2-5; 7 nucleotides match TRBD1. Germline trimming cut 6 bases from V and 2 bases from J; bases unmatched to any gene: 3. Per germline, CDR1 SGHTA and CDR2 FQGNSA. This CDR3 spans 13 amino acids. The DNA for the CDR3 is TGTGCCAGCAGGGACAGGAAACAAGAGACCCAGTACTTC. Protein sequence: CASRDRKQETQYF. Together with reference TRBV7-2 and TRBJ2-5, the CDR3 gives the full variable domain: GAGVSQSPSNKVTEKGKDVELRCDPISGHTALYWYRQSLGQGLEFLIYFQGNSAPDKSGLPSDRFSAERTGGSVSTLTIQRTQQEDSAVYLCASRDRKQETQYFGPGTRLLVL.

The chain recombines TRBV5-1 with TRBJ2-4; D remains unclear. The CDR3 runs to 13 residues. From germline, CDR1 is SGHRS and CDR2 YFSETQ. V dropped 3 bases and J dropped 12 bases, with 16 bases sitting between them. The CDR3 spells CASSWADSRTQYF. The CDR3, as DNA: TGCGCCAGCAGCTGGGCAGATTCCCGAACTCAGTACTTC.

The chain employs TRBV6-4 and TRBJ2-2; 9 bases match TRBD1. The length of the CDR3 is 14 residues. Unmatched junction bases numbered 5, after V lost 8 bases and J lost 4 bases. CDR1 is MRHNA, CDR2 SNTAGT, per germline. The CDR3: CASREQGATGELFF. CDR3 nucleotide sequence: TGTGCCAGCCGAGAACAGGGGGCCACCGGGGAGCTGTTTTTT.

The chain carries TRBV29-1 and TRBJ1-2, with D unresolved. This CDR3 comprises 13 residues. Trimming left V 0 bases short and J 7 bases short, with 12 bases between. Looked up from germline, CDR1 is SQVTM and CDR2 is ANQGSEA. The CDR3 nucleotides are TGCAGCGTTGAAGATAAAGGGATCGGTGGCTACACCTTC. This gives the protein CSVEDKGIGGYTF.

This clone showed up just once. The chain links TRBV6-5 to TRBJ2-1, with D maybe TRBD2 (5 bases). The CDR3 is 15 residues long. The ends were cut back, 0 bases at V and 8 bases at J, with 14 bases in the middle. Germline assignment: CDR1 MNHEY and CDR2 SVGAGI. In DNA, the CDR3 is TGTGCCAGCAGTTACTCGATGAGGGTTCGAGATGAGCAGTTCTTC. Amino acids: CASSYSMRVRDEQFF.

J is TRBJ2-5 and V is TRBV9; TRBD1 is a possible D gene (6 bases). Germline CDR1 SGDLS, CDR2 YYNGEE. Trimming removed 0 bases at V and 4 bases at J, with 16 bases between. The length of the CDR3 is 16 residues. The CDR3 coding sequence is TGTGCCAGCAGCGTAGAGGGGCAGGGGTCGGGAGAGACCCAGTACTTC. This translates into CASSVEGQGSGETQYF.

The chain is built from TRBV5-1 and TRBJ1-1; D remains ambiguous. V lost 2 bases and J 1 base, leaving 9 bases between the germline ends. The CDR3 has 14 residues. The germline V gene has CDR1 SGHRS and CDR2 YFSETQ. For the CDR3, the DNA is TGCGCCAGCAGCTTTCCCCATGGGAACACTGAAGCTTTCTTT. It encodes CASSFPHGNTEAFF.

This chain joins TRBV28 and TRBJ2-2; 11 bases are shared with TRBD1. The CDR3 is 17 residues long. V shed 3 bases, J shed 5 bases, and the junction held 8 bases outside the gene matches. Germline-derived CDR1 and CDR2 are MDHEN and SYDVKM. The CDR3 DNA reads TGTGCCAGCAGTTTTGATCTGGACAGGGGGCCGACCGGGGAGCTGTTTTTT. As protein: CASSFDLDRGPTGELFF.

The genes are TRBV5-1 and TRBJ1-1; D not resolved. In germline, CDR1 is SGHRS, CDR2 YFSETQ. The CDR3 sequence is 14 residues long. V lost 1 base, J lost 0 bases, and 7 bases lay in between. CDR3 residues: CASSLREMNTEAFF. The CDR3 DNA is TGCGCCAGCAGCTTGAGGGAGATGAACACTGAAGCTTTCTTT.

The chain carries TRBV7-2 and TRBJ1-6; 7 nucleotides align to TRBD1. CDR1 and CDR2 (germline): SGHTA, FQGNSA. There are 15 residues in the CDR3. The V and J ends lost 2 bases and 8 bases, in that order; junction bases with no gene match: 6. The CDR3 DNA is TGTGCCAGCAGCTTAAGGAGGGGGCCCGATTCACCCCTCCACTTT. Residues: CASSLRRGPDSPLHF.

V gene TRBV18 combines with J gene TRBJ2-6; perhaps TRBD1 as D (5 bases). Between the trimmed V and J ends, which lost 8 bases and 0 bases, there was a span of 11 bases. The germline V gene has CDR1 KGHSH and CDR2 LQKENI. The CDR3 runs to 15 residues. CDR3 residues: CASTQVRSGANVLTF. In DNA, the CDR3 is TGTGCCAGCACACAGGTCCGCTCTGGGGCCAACGTCCTGACTTTC.

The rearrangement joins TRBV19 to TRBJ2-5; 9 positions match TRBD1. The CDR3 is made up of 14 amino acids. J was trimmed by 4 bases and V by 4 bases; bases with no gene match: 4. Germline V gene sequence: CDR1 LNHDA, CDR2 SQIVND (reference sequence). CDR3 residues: CASSTWGQGETQYF. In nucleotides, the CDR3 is TGTGCCAGTAGTACCTGGGGACAGGGAGAGACCCAGTACTTC.

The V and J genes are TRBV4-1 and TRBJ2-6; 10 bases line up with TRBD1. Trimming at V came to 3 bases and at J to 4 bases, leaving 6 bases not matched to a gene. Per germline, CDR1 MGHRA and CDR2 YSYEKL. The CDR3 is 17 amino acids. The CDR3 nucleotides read TGCGCCAGCAGCCAGGCCGGGACAGGGGCCGGGGCCAACGTCCTGACTTTC. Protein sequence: CASSQAGTGAGANVLTF.

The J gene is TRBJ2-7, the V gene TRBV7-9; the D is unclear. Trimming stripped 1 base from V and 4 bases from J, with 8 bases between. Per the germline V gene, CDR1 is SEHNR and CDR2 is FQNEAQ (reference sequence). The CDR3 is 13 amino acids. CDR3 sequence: CASSLGARYEQYF. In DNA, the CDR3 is TGTGCCAGCAGCTTAGGGGCAAGATACGAGCAGTACTTC.

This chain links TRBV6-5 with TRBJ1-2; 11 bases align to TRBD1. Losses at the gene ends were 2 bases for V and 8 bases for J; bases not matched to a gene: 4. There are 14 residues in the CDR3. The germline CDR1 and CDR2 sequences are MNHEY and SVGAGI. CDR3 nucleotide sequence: TGTGCCAGCAGTTACGGGACAGGGGGATTCGGCTACACCTTC. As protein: CASSYGTGGFGYTF.

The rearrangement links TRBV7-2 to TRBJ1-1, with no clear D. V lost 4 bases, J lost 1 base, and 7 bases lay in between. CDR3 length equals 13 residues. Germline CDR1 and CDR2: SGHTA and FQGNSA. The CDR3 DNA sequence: TGTGCCAGCAGCTCCTATACGAACACTGAAGCTTTCTTT. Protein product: CASSSYTNTEAFF.

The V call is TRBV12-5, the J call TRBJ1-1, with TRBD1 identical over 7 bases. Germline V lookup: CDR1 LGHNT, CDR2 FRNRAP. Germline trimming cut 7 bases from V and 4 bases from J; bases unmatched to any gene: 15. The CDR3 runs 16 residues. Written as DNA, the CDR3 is TGTGCTAGTGCCAGAGGGGCAGGGGGTTTTTTCACTGAAGCTTTCTTT. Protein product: CASARGAGGFFTEAFF.

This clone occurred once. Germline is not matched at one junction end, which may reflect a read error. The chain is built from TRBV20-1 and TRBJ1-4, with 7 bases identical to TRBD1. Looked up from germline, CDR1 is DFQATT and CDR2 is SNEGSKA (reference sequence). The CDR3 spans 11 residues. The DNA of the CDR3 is TGCAGTGCTCCCCACGATCCGGGACAGAGTTTT. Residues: CSAPHDPGQSF.

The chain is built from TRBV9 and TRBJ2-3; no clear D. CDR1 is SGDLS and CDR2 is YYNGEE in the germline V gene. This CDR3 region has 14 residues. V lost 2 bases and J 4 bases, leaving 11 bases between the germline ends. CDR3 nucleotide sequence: TGTGCCAGCAGCGTCGAAGCTCAGGCAGATACGCAGTATTTT. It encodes CASSVEAQADTQYF.